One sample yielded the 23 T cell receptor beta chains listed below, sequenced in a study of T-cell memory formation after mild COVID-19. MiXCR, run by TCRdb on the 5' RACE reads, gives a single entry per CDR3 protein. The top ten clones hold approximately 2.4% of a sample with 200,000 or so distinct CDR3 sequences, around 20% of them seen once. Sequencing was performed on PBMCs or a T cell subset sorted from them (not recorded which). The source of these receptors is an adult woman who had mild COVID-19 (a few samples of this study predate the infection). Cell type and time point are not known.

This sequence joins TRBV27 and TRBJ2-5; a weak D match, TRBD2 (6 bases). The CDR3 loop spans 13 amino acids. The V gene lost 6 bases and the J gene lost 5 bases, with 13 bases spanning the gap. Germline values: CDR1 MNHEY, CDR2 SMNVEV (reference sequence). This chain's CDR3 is CASRRRGWETQYF. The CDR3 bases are TGTGCCAGCAGGAGGAGGGGTTGGGAGACCCAGTACTTC.

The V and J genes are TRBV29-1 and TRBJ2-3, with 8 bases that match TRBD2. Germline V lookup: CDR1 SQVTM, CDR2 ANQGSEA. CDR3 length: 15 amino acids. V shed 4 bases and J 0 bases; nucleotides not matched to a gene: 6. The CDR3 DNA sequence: TGCAGCGTTGTCTTTAGCGGGGCTAGCACAGATACGCAGTATTTT. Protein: CSVVFSGASTDTQYF.

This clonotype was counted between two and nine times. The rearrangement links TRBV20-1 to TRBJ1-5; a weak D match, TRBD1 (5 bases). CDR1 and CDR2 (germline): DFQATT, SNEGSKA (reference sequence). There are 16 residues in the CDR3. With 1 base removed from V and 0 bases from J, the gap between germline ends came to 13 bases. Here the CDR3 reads CSARVMGTYSNQPQHF. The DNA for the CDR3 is TGCAGTGCTAGAGTGATGGGGACTTATAGCAATCAGCCCCAGCATTTT.

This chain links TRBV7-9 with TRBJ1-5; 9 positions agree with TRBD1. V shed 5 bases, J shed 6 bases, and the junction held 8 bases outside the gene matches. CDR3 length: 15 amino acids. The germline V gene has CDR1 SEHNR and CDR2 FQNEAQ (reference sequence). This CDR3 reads CASSKGQGRIQPQHF. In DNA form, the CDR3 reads TGTGCCAGCAGCAAGGGACAGGGTAGGATTCAGCCCCAGCATTTT.

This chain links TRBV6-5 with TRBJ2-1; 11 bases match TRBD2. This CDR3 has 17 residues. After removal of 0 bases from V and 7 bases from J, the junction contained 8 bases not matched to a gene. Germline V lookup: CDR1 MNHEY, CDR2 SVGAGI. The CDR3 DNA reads TGTGCCAGCAGTTACTCTAGCGGGAGGGGTTTAGTGAATGAGCAGTTCTTC. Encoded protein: CASSYSSGRGLVNEQFF.

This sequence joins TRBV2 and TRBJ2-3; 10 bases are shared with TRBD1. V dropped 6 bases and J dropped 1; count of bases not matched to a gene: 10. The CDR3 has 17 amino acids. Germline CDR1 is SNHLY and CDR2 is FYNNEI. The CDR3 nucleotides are TGTGCCAGCAGCCCCGAAGGGACAGGGGTCGGCACAGATACGCAGTATTTT. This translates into CASSPEGTGVGTDTQYF.

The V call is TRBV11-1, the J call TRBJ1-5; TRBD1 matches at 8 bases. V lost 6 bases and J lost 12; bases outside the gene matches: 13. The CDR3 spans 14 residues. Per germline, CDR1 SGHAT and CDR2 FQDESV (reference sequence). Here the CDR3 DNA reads TGTGCCAGCAGTCCGGACAGGGACGGTTGGTGCCAGCATTTT. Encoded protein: CASSPDRDGWCQHF.

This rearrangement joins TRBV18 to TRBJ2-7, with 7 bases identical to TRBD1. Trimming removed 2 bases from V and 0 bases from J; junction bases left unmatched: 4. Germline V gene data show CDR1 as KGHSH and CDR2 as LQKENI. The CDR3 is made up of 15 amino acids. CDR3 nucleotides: TGTGCCAGCTCACCAGGACAGGCCAACTCCTACGAGCAGTACTTC. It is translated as CASSPGQANSYEQYF.

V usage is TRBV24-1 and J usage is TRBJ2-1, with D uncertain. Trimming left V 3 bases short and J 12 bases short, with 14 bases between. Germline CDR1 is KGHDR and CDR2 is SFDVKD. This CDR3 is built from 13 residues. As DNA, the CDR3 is TGTGCCACCAGTGATAAGGTGACTGTAGGGCAGTTCTTC. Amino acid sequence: CATSDKVTVGQFF.

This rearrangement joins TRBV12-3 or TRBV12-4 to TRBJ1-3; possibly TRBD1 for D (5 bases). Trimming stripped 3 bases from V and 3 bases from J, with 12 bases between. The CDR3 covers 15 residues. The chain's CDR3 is CASSFRQGGGNTIYF. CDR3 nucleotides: TGTGCCAGCAGTTTCCGGCAGGGTGGTGGAAACACCATATATTTT.

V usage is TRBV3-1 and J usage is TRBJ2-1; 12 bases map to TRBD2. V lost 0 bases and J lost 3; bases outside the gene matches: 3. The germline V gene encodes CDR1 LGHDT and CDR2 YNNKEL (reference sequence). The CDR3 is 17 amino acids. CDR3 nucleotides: TGTGCCAGCAGCCAAGATCAACTAGCGGGAGGCTACAATGAGCAGTTCTTC. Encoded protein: CASSQDQLAGGYNEQFF.

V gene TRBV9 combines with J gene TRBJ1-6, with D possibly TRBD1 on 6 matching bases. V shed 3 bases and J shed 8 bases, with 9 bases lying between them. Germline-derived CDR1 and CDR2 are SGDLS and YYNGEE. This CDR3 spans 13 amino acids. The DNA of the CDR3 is TGTGCCAGCAGCGGGGGGGCTCATTCACCCCTCCACTTT. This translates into CASSGGAHSPLHF.

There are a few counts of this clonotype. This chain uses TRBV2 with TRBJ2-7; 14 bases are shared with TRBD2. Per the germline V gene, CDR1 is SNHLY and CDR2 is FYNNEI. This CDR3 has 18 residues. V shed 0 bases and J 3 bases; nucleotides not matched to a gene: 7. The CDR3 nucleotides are TGTGCCAGCAGTGAAGCGACAAGGACTAGCGGGGGGCTCTACGAGCAGTACTTC. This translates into CASSEATRTSGGLYEQYF.

This CDR3 is CAINSGTSSYNEQFF. DNA of the CDR3: TGTGCCATCAATTCCGGGACTAGCAGTTACAATGAGCAGTTCTTC. The chain is built from TRBV10-3 and TRBJ2-1; 9 bases line up with TRBD2. The CDR3 spans 15 residues. V lost 7 bases and J lost 4; bases outside the gene matches: 8. Germline CDR1 is ENHRY and CDR2 is SYGVKD.

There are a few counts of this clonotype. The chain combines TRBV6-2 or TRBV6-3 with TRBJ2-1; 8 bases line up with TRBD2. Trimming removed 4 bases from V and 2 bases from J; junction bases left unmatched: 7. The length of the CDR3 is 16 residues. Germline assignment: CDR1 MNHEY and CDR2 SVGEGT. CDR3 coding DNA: TGTGCCAGCAGTTCGATAGCGGGGAGCCCCTACAATGAGCAGTTCTTC. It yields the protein CASSSIAGSPYNEQFF.

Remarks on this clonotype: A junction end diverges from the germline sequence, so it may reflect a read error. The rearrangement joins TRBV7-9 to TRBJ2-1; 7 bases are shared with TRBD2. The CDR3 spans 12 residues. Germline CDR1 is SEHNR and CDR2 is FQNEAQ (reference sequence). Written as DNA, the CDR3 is TGTGCCAGCAGCTCACCTCCTAGCGGCCTTGGGTTC. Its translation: CASSSPPSGLGF.

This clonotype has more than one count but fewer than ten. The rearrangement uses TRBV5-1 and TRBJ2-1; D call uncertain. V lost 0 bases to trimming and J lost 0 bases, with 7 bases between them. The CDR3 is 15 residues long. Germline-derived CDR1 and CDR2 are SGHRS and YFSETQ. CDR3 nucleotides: TGCGCCAGCAGCTTGGGGCCGATCTCCTACAATGAGCAGTTCTTC. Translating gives CASSLGPISYNEQFF. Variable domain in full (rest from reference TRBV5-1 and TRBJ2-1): KAGVTQTPRYLIKTRGQQVTLSCSPISGHRSVSWYQQTPGQGLQFLFEYFSETQRNKGNFPGRFSGRQFSNSRSEMNVSTLELGDSALYLCASSLGPISYNEQFFGPGTRLTVL.

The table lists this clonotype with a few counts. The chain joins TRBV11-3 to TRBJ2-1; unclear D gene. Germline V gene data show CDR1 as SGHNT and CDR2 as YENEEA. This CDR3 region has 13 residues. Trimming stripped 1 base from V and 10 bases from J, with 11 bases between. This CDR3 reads CASSLAALGEQFF. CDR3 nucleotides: TGTGCCAGCAGCTTAGCGGCGCTCGGCGAGCAGTTCTTC.

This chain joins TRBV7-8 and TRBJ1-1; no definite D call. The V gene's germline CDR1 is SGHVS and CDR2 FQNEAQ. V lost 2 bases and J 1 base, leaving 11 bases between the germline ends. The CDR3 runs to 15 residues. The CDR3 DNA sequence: TGTGCCAGCAGCTTAACAATCGATCCGAACACTGAAGCTTTCTTT. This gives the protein CASSLTIDPNTEAFF.

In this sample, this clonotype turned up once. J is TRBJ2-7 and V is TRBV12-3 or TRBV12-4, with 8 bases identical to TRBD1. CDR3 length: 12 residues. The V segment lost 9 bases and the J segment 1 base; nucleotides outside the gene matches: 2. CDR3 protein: CASNRGSYEQYF. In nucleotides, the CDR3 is TGTGCCAGTAACAGGGGGTCCTACGAGCAGTACTTC.

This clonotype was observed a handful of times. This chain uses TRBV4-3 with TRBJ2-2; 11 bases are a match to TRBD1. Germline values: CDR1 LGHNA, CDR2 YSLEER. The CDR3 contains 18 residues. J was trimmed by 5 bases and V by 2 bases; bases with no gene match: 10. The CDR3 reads CASSQPQGQGVRTGELFF. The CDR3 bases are TGCGCCAGCAGCCAACCCCAGGGACAGGGGGTTCGGACCGGGGAGCTGTTTTTT.

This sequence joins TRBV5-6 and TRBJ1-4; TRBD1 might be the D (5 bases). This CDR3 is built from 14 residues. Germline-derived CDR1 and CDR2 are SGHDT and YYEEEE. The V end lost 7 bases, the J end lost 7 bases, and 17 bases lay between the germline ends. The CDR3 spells CASGSTGRVEKLFF. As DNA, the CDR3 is TGTGCCAGCGGATCGACGGGACGGGTTGAAAAACTGTTTTTT.

CDR3 in DNA: TGTGCCAGTAGTATAGATCGAGGATGTCGGGACAGCTCCTACGAGCAGTACGTC. It is translated as CASSIDRGCRDSSYEQYV. The chain is built from TRBV19 and TRBJ2-7; 7 bases agree with TRBD1. Germline V CDR1 and CDR2: LNHDA, SQIVND (reference sequence). After removal of 0 bases from V and 0 bases from J, the junction contained 11 bases not matched to a gene. This CDR3 is 18 amino acids long.